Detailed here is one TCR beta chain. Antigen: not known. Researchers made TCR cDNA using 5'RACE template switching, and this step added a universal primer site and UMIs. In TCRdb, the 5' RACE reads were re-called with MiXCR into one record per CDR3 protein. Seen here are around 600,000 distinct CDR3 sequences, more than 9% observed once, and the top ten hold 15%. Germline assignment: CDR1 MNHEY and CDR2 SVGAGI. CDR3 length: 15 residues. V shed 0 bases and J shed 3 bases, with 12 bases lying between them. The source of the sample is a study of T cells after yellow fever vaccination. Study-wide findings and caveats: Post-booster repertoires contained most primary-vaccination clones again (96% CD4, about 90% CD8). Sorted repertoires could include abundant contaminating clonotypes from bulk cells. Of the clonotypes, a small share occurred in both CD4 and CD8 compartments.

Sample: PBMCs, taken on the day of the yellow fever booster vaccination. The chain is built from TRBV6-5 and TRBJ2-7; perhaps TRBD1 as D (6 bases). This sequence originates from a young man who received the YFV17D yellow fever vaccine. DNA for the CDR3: TGTGCCAGCAGTTACTCTCGCCAGGGGAACTACGAGCAGTACTTC. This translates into CASSYSRQGNYEQYF.